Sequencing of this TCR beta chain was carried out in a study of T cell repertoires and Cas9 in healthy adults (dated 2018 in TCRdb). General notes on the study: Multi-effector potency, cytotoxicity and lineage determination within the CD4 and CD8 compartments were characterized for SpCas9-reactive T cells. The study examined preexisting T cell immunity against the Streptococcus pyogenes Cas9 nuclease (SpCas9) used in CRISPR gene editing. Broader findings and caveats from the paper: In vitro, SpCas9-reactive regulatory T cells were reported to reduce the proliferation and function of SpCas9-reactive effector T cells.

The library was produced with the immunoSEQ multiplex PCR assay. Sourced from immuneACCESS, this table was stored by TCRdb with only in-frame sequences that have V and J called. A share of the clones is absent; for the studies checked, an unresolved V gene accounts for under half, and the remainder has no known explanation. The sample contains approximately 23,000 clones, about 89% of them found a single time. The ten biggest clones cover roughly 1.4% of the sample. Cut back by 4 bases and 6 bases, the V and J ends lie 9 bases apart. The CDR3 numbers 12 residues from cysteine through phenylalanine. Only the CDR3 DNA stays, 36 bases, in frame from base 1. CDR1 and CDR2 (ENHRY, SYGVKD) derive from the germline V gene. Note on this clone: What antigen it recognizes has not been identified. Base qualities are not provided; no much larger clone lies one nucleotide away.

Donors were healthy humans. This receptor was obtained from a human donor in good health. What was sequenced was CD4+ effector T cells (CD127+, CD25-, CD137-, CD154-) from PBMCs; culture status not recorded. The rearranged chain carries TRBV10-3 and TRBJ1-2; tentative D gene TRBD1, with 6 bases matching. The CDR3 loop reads CAISAQGNGYTF. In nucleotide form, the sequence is TGTGCCATCAGTGCACAGGGCAATGGCTACACCTTC.